Below are 13 T cell receptor beta chains sequenced from a single sample in a study of T cells expressing NK-cell markers. With the 5' RACE reads reprocessed, TCRdb shows one record per CDR3 protein and no DNA. This repertoire includes roughly 380,000 distinct CDR3 sequences. The sample taken for sequencing was blood T cells: a sorted CD56 or NKG2C T cell subset, CD4+ or CD8+ T cells, or bulk PBMC T cells (not recorded which). The receptor set was obtained from a man aged 18-70 years in good health.

The rearrangement joins TRBV28 to TRBJ2-7; the D gene TCRdb calls, TRBD1, cannot be checked with no DNA. The CDR3 length is 16 residues. The germline V gene encodes CDR1 MDHEN and CDR2 SYDVKM. Here the CDR3 reads CASSSARTGPSYEQYF.

The gene calls are TRBV6-5 and TRBJ1-2. The CDR3 runs to 15 residues. CDR1 MNHEY and CDR2 SVGAGI come from the germline V gene. CDR3 residues: CASSSGLPWDYGYTF.

V usage is TRBV6-2 or TRBV6-3 and J usage is TRBJ2-1; absent DNA, TCRdb's TRBD1 call cannot be checked. This CDR3 has 14 residues. Per germline, CDR1 MNHEY and CDR2 SVGEGT. CDR3 residues: CASKKDSTYNEQFF.

The chain recombines TRBV7-2 with TRBJ1-2; TCRdb's D gene call, TRBD1, goes unchecked for lack of DNA. The CDR3 contains 14 residues. Germline CDR1 reads SGHTA; CDR2 reads FQGNSA. This CDR3 is CASSLEGQINGYTF.

The chain has TRBV6-6 and TRBJ2-2; lacking DNA, the TRBD2 call made by TCRdb goes unchecked. This CDR3 has 11 amino acids. Germline CDR1 and CDR2: MNHNY and SVGAGI (reference sequence). CDR3 in amino acids: CASSPPGSLFF.

This chain connects TRBV5-1 to TRBJ2-2; TCRdb calls TRBD2, which cannot be checked without DNA. Germline V lookup: CDR1 SGHRS, CDR2 YFSETQ. This CDR3 contains 17 residues. The chain's CDR3 is CASSPNPGTSGTGELFF.

The chain combines TRBV6-5 with TRBJ1-1; TCRdb's assignment of TRBD1 cannot be checked, as there is no DNA. The germline gives CDR1 MNHEY, CDR2 SVGAGI. The CDR3 consists of 15 residues. The chain's CDR3 is CASSSGGTGRTEAFF.

The chain uses TRBV2 and TRBJ2-7. Germline V CDR1 and CDR2: SNHLY, FYNNEI. CDR3 length equals 15 residues. The CDR3 loop is CASTADLRRTYEQYF.

The chain is built from TRBV7-2 and TRBJ2-7; no DNA is available, so the TRBD1 call from TCRdb remains unchecked. Per the germline V gene, CDR1 is SGHTA and CDR2 is FQGNSA. This CDR3 comprises 15 residues. The CDR3 sequence: CASSLNRGGSYEQYF.

This rearrangement joins TRBV11-1 to TRBJ2-5. Looked up from germline, CDR1 is SGHAT and CDR2 is FQDESV (reference sequence). There are 14 residues in the CDR3. The CDR3 here is CASGLAGISETQYF.

The genes are TRBV19 and TRBJ2-3. The CDR3 runs to 15 residues. The germline CDR1 and CDR2 sequences are LNHDA and SQIVND (reference sequence). The chain's CDR3 is CASSSYGDSTDTQYF.

The chain employs TRBV18 and TRBJ2-1; the TCRdb call, TRBD2, lacks DNA for checking. Germline V gene sequence: CDR1 KGHSH, CDR2 LQKENI. There are 16 residues in the CDR3. The CDR3 region is CASSPRTSGKYNEQFF.

The chain uses TRBV18 and TRBJ2-4; TCRdb's assignment of TRBD2 cannot be checked, as there is no DNA. This CDR3 contains 15 residues. Germline CDR1 reads KGHSH; CDR2 reads LQKENI. The CDR3 reads CASSPSAIAGDIQYF.